The subject of this entry is one T cell receptor beta chain. This clone was detected many times. Its antigen is still unknown. There are no base qualities to consult, and no much larger clone falls within one base. This entry belongs to a study of metastatic and nonmetastatic thyroid tumors (dated by TCRdb to 2020 to 2022). About the full investigation: For patients with malignant and with benign thyroid disease, the researchers compared repertoires between peripheral blood samples and tumor or nodule tissue samples.

None of the patients had been given any treatment before thyroid surgery. The study retrospectively analysed patient clinical samples collected from the early 2010s to the late 2010s using T-cell receptor beta sequencing. Points the paper makes about the study in general: In both blood and tumor samples, malignant tumors were reported to have significantly higher TCR beta diversity than benign nodules.

V is shortened by 1 base, J by 0 bases, and the region joining them spans 9 bases. CDR1 SGHTA and CDR2 FQGTGA were looked up in the germline V gene. The CDR3 numbers 15 residues from cysteine through phenylalanine. The DNA shown is the 45-base CDR3, in frame from base 1. Library preparation used PCR. Sequencing took place on an Illumina HiSeq 4000. High-throughput sequencing was used to profile the TCR beta-chain CDR3 region of each patient. From the authors' description of their analysis: A classifier to discriminate distant-metastatic papillary thyroid cancer patients was built from CDR3 differences across clinicopathological groups. To measure repertoire diversity the researchers used the Shannon index, while the Morisita-Horn index served to gauge how similar the tumor and blood repertoires were. TCRdb's own reprocessing of the public reads used fastp at Q25 and MiXCR and kept productive beta chains. Clone size and V and J calls follow TCRdb, not the original study. The sample table contains approximately 90,000 clones; only one count was recorded for 7.5% to 9% of them. The top ten clones comprise 8.8% of the sample.

The sample comprised blood. This receptor chain uses TRBV7-3 and TRBJ1-1; no D gene is confidently identified. The clonotype comes from a female donor with papillary thyroid cancer or a benign thyroid nodule (not recorded which). Some clones in this sample may be carry-over from other donors' samples. The CDR3 protein is CASSLIPEMNTEAFF. DNA sequence: TGTGCCAGCAGCTTAATTCCAGAAATGAACACTGAAGCTTTCTTT.